Listed below are T cell receptor beta chains from one sample, sequenced in a study of blood T cells in healthy people across ages. TCRdb used MiXCR to reprocess the 5' RACE reads, holding one entry per CDR3 protein. The repertoire holds 500,000 to 700,000 distinct CDR3 sequences, with about 28% as singletons. Sequenced: blood. These receptors were collected from a woman older than 75 in good health. Both conserved end residues are part of each CDR3. D genes are given only for firm matches. Size tells how often a clone was seen (once, few, many) or the class of an expanded clone, and some rows leave it out.

J | V | size | D | DNA | CDR3
TRBJ2-2 | TRBV2 | - | - | TGTGCCCGCAGGGCGGATAGGGGCGTCGCCGGGGAGCTGTTTTTT | CARRADRGVAGELFF
TRBJ1-2 | TRBV12-3/TRBV12-4 | many | - | TGTGCCAGCAGTTTATCCGATCCGGGTGGCTACACCTTC | CASSLSDPGGYTF
TRBJ2-7 | TRBV2 | - | - | TGTGCCAGCAGGGGTGGGAGAGAGCAGTACTTC | CASRGGREQYF
TRBJ2-7 | TRBV12-5 | - | - | TGTGCTAGTGCCCGCGAGGGATACGAGCAGTACTTC | CASAREGYEQYF
TRBJ1-4 | TRBV13 | many | - | TGTGCCAGCAGCCCTCGGGACATCCCTAATGGAGAAAAACTGTTTTTT | CASSPRDIPNGEKLFF
TRBJ1-1 | TRBV7-6 | few | TRBD1 | TGTGCCAGCAGCTCTCCGGGACAGGGGATCACTGAAGCTTTCTTT | CASSSPGQGITEAFF
TRBJ2-3 | TRBV19 | - | - | TGTGCCAGTAGTCCCACTAGCTTTACTAGCACAGATACGCAGTATTTT | CASSPTSFTSTDTQYF
TRBJ2-3 | TRBV3-1 | many | - | TGTGCCAGCAGCCTCGTGAGGGGTCGAACAGATACGCAGTATTTT | CASSLVRGRTDTQYF
TRBJ1-5 | TRBV19 | - | TRBD1 | TGTGCCACCGAAGGGGGGACAGGGGTTAATCAGCCCCAGCATTTT | CATEGGTGVNQPQHF
TRBJ2-3 | TRBV2 | - | TRBD2 | TGTGCCAGCAGTGAGATTGGCGGGGGGGGGTATTTT | CASSEIGGGGYF
TRBJ2-1 | TRBV24-1 | many | - | TGTGCCACCAGTGCCACAGGGTTTGAGCAGTTCTTC | CATSATGFEQFF
TRBJ2-2 | TRBV15 | - | TRBD1 | TGTGCCACCAGCCCTTACCGACAGGGCAGCACCGGGGAGCTGTTTTTT | CATSPYRQGSTGELFF
TRBJ2-3 | TRBV7-2 | - | - | TGTGCCAGCAGCCTATTGGAGCGGGCGGATACGCAGTATTTT | CASSLLERADTQYF
TRBJ2-1 | TRBV20-1 | many | TRBD2 | TGCAGTGCTAAAGTGGGGACTAGCGGGGGGTCATCCTACAATGAGCAGTTCTTC | CSAKVGTSGGSSYNEQFF
TRBJ1-2 | TRBV12-3/TRBV12-4 | many | - | TGTGCCAGCAGTTTATACTCAGGGGACTACTATGGCTACACCTTC | CASSLYSGDYYGYTF
TRBJ1-2 | TRBV5-1 | - | - | TGCGCCAGCAGCTTAGACGGGACAACGTATGATGTCTATGGCTACACCTTC | CASSLDGTTYDVYGYTF
TRBJ2-3 | TRBV20-1 | many | - | TGCAGTGCTGACAGGACAGCTAGCACAGATACGCAGTATTTT | CSADRTASTDTQYF
TRBJ1-4 | TRBV20-1 | many | - | TGCAGTGCTAGGGGTCCGCTTAATGAAAAACTGTTTTTT | CSARGPLNEKLFF
TRBJ1-3 | TRBV7-9 | - | - | TGTGCCAGCAGCCGGGTGGGGACTGGAAACACCATATATTTT | CASSRVGTGNTIYF
TRBJ2-2 | TRBV7-7 | few | - | TGTGCTAGCAGCTTATTGGCAGGCGGTGACGGGGAGCTGTTTTTT | CASSLLAGGDGELFF
TRBJ2-5 | TRBV4-1 | many | - | TGCGCCAGCAGCCAAGAAGGGTCAGGGAGGGAGACCCAGTACTTC | CASSQEGSGRETQYF
TRBJ2-5 | TRBV6-6 | many | TRBD2 | TGTGCCACCTCGGGGGAGGGAGAGACCCAGTACTTC | CATSGEGETQYF
TRBJ1-1 | TRBV29-1 | - | TRBD1 | TGCAGCGTTGTGGCAGGGGGCACGGGCACTGAAGCTTTCTTT | CSVVAGGTGTEAFF
TRBJ2-2 | TRBV7-2 | - | TRBD2 | TGTGCCAGCAGCTCTAATGGAGCGGGGGTCACCGGGGAGCTGTTTTTT | CASSSNGAGVTGELFF
TRBJ2-3 | TRBV29-1 | many | - | TGCAGCGCCGACTGGACTAGCACAGATACGCAGTATTTT | CSADWTSTDTQYF
TRBJ2-1 | TRBV27 | many | - | TGTGCCAGCAGTTTATCTCCGGGGGGCGCTTACAATGAGCAGTTCTTC | CASSLSPGGAYNEQFF
TRBJ1-2 | TRBV29-1 | many | - | TGCAGCGTTGCCGGAGGGCAAGGCTACACCTTC | CSVAGGQGYTF
TRBJ2-7 | TRBV5-1 | many | - | TGCGCCAGCAGCTTGGCGGCGGGGATGACCTACGAGCAGTACTTC | CASSLAAGMTYEQYF
TRBJ1-5 | TRBV20-1 | many | TRBD1 | TGCAGTGCTGAGGGGACAGGAGACAATCAGCCCCAGCATTTT | CSAEGTGDNQPQHF
TRBJ1-4 | TRBV2 | - | - | TGTGCCAGCAGCTCGGACTCTCCAACTAATGAAAAACTGTTTTTT | CASSSDSPTNEKLFF
TRBJ1-1 | TRBV20-1 | - | - | TGCAGGGCTAGAGTAGGGAACACTGAAGCTTTCTTT | CRARVGNTEAFF
TRBJ1-1 | TRBV30 | - | - | TGTGCCTGGAGCCCGGGTCAAGGGCTTATTGAAGCTTTCTTT | CAWSPGQGLIEAFF
TRBJ1-1 | TRBV6-5 | - | - | TGTGCCTGCAGCAGACCGAACACTGAAGCTTTCTTT | CACSRPNTEAFF
TRBJ2-7 | TRBV20-1 | many | - | TGCAGTGCTAGTTTATCGTCGCCGGGGCAGCACGAGCAGTACTTC | CSASLSSPGQHEQYF
TRBJ1-4 | TRBV20-1 | - | - | TGCAGTGCCTTCCCGGGGGGCGACAATGAAAAACTGTTTTTT | CSAFPGGDNEKLFF
TRBJ2-7 | TRBV7-2 | - | - | TGTGCCAGCAGCTTAAGAACTAGTGGTCCCTACGAGCAGTACTTC | CASSLRTSGPYEQYF
TRBJ2-5 | TRBV20-1 | many | TRBD2 | TGCAGTGCGGGGACTACCCAAGAGACCCAGTACTTC | CSAGTTQETQYF
TRBJ1-1 | TRBV12-3/TRBV12-4 | - | - | TGTGCCAGCAGTTCACAGGGAGGGAACACTGAAGCTTTCTTT | CASSSQGGNTEAFF
TRBJ1-2 | TRBV10-3 | many | - | TGTGCCATCACCGATCCGACCTATGGCTACACCTTC | CAITDPTYGYTF
TRBJ1-5 | TRBV19 | once | TRBD1 | TGTGCCAGTAGTACCAGCGACAGGGGGCGTTACGGTCAGCCCCAGCATTTT | CASSTSDRGRYGQPQHF
TRBJ2-2 | TRBV4-2 | few | TRBD2 | TGTGCCAGCAGCCCTCAAGCCGGGGGGGCCCCGGGAGGGGAGCTGTTTTTT | CASSPQAGGAPGGELFF
TRBJ2-3 | TRBV5-6 | many | TRBD2 | TGTGCCAGCAGCTTGGATCCTAGCGGGGGCACAGATACGCAGTATTTT | CASSLDPSGGTDTQYF
TRBJ1-2 | TRBV7-9 | many | TRBD1 | TGTGCCAGCAGCTTAGGGACAGGGGGAATGAATGGCTACACCTTC | CASSLGTGGMNGYTF
TRBJ2-3 | TRBV12-3/TRBV12-4 | few | TRBD2 | TGTGCCAGTAAACGGACTAGCGGGGGGGCAACTGGGTCGTTTAAGGCAGATACGCAGTATTTT | CASKRTSGGATGSFKADTQYF
TRBJ2-1 | TRBV24-1 | many | TRBD1 | TGTGCCACCAGTGATCGCGGACAGGGCAATGAGCAGTTCTTC | CATSDRGQGNEQFF
TRBJ1-1 | TRBV5-4 | - | - | TGTGCCAGCAGCTTGAAAGGGTTGAACACTGAAGCTTTCTTT | CASSLKGLNTEAFF
TRBJ1-5 | TRBV6-1 | - | TRBD1 | TGTGCCAGCAGGAGTAGACAGGGGTTTAGCAATCAGCCCCAGCATTTT | CASRSRQGFSNQPQHF
TRBJ2-1 | TRBV9 | many | TRBD2 | TGTGCCAGCAGCGTAGGGACTAGCGGGGGATACAATGAGCAGTTCTTC | CASSVGTSGGYNEQFF
TRBJ2-7 | TRBV6-1 | many | - | TGTGCCAGCAGTGAACTGACAGGCCTCTCCTACGAGCAGTACTTC | CASSELTGLSYEQYF
TRBJ2-7 | TRBV30 | many | TRBD1 | TGTGCCTGGAGTACGGGACAGGGGTCAACATACGAGCAGTACTTC | CAWSTGQGSTYEQYF
TRBJ1-5 | TRBV28 | - | - | TGTGCCAGCACCTCCGGGGGGCCGGATCAGCCCCAGCATTTT | CASTSGGPDQPQHF
TRBJ2-1 | TRBV27 | - | - | TGTGCCAGCCCTAACGGGGACTTCAATGAGCAGTTCTTC | CASPNGDFNEQFF
TRBJ2-5 | TRBV20-1 | many | - | TGCAGTGCTAGAGACCCCCCCCGAGAGACCCAGTACTTC | CSARDPPRETQYF
TRBJ1-4 | TRBV30 | - | TRBD1 | TGTGCCGGATTTACAGGGGTTGAAAAACTGTTTTTT | CAGFTGVEKLFF